This is a list of T cell receptor beta chains from one sample in a study of blood T cell repertoires in COVID-19. Data came from immunoSEQ multiplex PCR; TCRdb stores just in-frame clones and leaves some out. Found here are approximately 220,000 clones, around 80% of them singletons; the top ten hold 25% to 35%. Sample: peripheral blood. The source is a man aged 35 to 55 with acute or convalescent COVID-19. The CDR3 runs from the conserved cysteine through the conserved F or W. D genes are given only for firm matches. Size is stated for part of the rows, as once, few or many counts, or as a class when the clone is expanded.

V gene,CDR3 length,D gene,clone size,J gene,CDR3 DNA,CDR3 protein
TRBV1,15,NA,NA,TRBJ1-1,TGCACCAGCAGCCAAGATACCAGGGTAAGAACTGAAGCTTTCTTT,CTSSQDTRVRTEAFF
TRBV3-1/TRBV3-2,19,TRBD2,NA,TRBJ2-1,TGTGCCAGCAGCCAGCGCATCGTCACTAGCGGGAGGGCCTACAATGAGCAGTTCTTC,CASSQRIVTSGRAYNEQFF
TRBV6-5,14,TRBD1,NA,TRBJ1-1,TGTGCCAGCAGGGACGGGACAGGGAGTACCGAAGCTTTCTTT,CASRDGTGSTEAFF
TRBV7-9,13,NA,NA,TRBJ1-6,TGTGCCAGCAGCGGAACAGGGCGCTCACCCCTCCACTTT,CASSGTGRSPLHF
TRBV6-4,14,TRBD1,NA,TRBJ2-7,TGTGCCAGCAGTGTTGGGACAGGTTTCCACGAGCAGTACTTC,CASSVGTGFHEQYF
TRBV18,16,TRBD1,NA,TRBJ2-7,TGTGCCAGCTCACCACCTACTGGACAGGGTTTCCGCGAGCAGTACTTC,CASSPPTGQGFREQYF
TRBV2,14,NA,NA,TRBJ1-1,TGTGCCAGCTCGGGGTTTGGGGAGCGGCCTGAAGCTTTCTTT,CASSGFGERPEAFF
TRBV5-4,15,TRBD2,NA,TRBJ2-7,TGTGCCAGCAGCTTAGGACTAGCGGGAAACTACGAGCAGTACTTC,CASSLGLAGNYEQYF
TRBV29-1,16,TRBD2,NA,TRBJ2-1,TGCAGCGTTGAAGGGGACTATCGACGATTGGGCAATGAGCAGTTCTTC,CSVEGDYRRLGNEQFF
TRBV9,15,NA,NA,TRBJ2-2,TGTGCCAGCAGCCTAGAGGCTAGCGCTACCGGGGAGCTGTTTTTT,CASSLEASATGELFF
TRBV28,14,NA,NA,TRBJ2-3,TGTGCCAGCAGTTTATTGGCTAGCACAGATACGCAGTATTTT,CASSLLASTDTQYF
TRBV11-1,15,NA,NA,TRBJ1-2,TGTGCCAGCAGCTTGGACGGAGGGGCCCTTAGAGGCTACACCTTC,CASSLDGGALRGYTF
TRBV19,17,NA,NA,TRBJ1-1,TGTGCCAGTAGCAGGGCGCGGGGGCAGCTCGGGTCCGGTGAAGCTTTCTTT,CASSRARGQLGSGEAFF
TRBV29-1,15,NA,NA,TRBJ1-2,TGCAGCGTTGAAGGTCAACAGGCAATAAACTATGGCTACACCTTC,CSVEGQQAINYGYTF
TRBV5-1,15,TRBD1,NA,TRBJ2-7,TGCGCCAGCAGCTTGGATGGGACAGGGACCTACGAGCAGTACTTC,CASSLDGTGTYEQYF
TRBV19,13,NA,NA,TRBJ1-3,TGTGCCACAGATGGGCTCTCTGGAAACACCATATATTTT,CATDGLSGNTIYF
TRBV9,15,NA,NA,TRBJ1-2,TGTGCCAGCAGCGAGGACAGAGACGCTTTCAGGGGCTACACCTTC,CASSEDRDAFRGYTF
TRBV28,15,TRBD1,once,TRBJ1-1,TGTGCCAGCAGTTTCGCTAGGGGGCATCTGACTGAAGCTTTCTTT,CASSFARGHLTEAFF
TRBV4-2,14,TRBD2,NA,TRBJ2-5,TGTGCCAGCAGCCAGGCACTAGCGGGATACACCCAGTACTTC,CASSQALAGYTQYF
TRBV18,17,TRBD1,NA,TRBJ1-4,TGTGCCAGCTCACCAACAGCGGACAGGGTCACTAATGAAAAACTGTTTTTT,CASSPTADRVTNEKLFF
TRBV6-5,14,NA,NA,TRBJ2-1,TGTGCCAGCACCTTCCAGCGGGCCTACAATGAGCAGTTCTTC,CASTFQRAYNEQFF
TRBV27,16,NA,NA,TRBJ1-1,TGTGCCAGCAGTTCTCCTTCGGACAGTTCGGGCACTGAAGCTTTCTTT,CASSSPSDSSGTEAFF
TRBV2,15,NA,NA,TRBJ1-1,TGTGCCAGCAGCGCCGACAGCAGCATGAACACTGAAGCTTTCTTT,CASSADSSMNTEAFF
TRBV10-3,13,TRBD2,few,TRBJ2-3,TGTGCCATCAGTGGGACGGGGGGAGATACGCAGTATTTT,CAISGTGGDTQYF
TRBV5-5,14,TRBD2,NA,TRBJ2-1,TGTGCCAGCAGTCAGGTGGGCGGGAGGAATGAGCAGTTCTTC,CASSQVGGRNEQFF
TRBV6-2/TRBV6-3,12,NA,few,TRBJ1-2,TGTGCCAGCAGCCTGACAGCGTATGGCTACACCTTC,CASSLTAYGYTF
TRBV29-1,14,NA,NA,TRBJ1-1,TGCAGCGCAAGTAGGGCAGGGGTATACACTGAAGCTTTCTTT,CSASRAGVYTEAFF
TRBV5-1,17,NA,once,TRBJ2-7,TGCGCCAGCAGCTTGGCGGGGAGTGGGTCCTACTCCTACGAGCAGTACTTC,CASSLAGSGSYSYEQYF
TRBV2,14,NA,NA,TRBJ2-2,TGTGCCAGCAGTGACGGACTGAATTCCGGGGAGCTGTTTTTT,CASSDGLNSGELFF
TRBV5-1,16,NA,NA,TRBJ2-3,TGCGCCAGCAGCCCAGGAGAGACAGAGCCCACCGATACGCAGTATTTT,CASSPGETEPTDTQYF
TRBV19,15,NA,NA,TRBJ1-2,TGTGCCAGTTCGCCCGGTTCCCCCCTCGATTATGGCTACACCTTC,CASSPGSPLDYGYTF
TRBV6-6,14,NA,NA,TRBJ1-2,TGTGCCAGCAGTTCTCCCGGTACAGTGGCTGGCTACACCTTC,CASSSPGTVAGYTF
TRBV18,14,NA,NA,TRBJ2-5,TGTGCCAGCTCACCCCGACAGAACCAAGAGACCCAGTACTTC,CASSPRQNQETQYF
TRBV5-1,15,NA,NA,TRBJ2-7,TGCGCCAGCAGCTTGGAGGGGGGACAGACCTACGAGCAGTACTTC,CASSLEGGQTYEQYF
TRBV3-1/TRBV3-2,16,TRBD1,few,TRBJ1-4,TGTGCCAGCAGCCAAGTTATGGGACAGCATAATGAAAAACTGTTTTTT,CASSQVMGQHNEKLFF
TRBV30,15,TRBD1,NA,TRBJ2-1,TGTGCCTGGACCTTAAAGACAGGGCCTCACAATGAGCAGTTCTTC,CAWTLKTGPHNEQFF
TRBV30,12,NA,NA,TRBJ2-1,TGTGCCTGGAACAGGGTCTACAATGAGCAGTTCTTC,CAWNRVYNEQFF
TRBV27,16,TRBD2,NA,TRBJ2-5,TGTGCCAGCAGTTTATTTCGACTAGCGGGAACGGAGACCCAGTACTTC,CASSLFRLAGTETQYF
TRBV5-1,15,NA,few,TRBJ2-7,TGCGCCAGCAGCCCAATCCTACAGGGTACCCACGAGCAGTACTTC,CASSPILQGTHEQYF
TRBV7-2,13,NA,NA,TRBJ1-2,TGTGCCAGCAGCTTAGACGGGTGGGGCGGCTACACCTTC,CASSLDGWGGYTF
TRBV19,14,TRBD1,once,TRBJ2-7,TGTGCCAGTAGTGTACAACAGGGGGTAGGGGAGCAGTACTTC,CASSVQQGVGEQYF
TRBV7-8,22,TRBD2,few,TRBJ2-1,TGTGCCAGCAGCTTAGGGACTTCGTCTAGCGGGGTTCCCAGAGCGTCCTACAATGAGCAGTTCTTC,CASSLGTSSSGVPRASYNEQFF
TRBV4-1,15,TRBD1,NA,TRBJ1-1,TGCGCCAGCAGCCATGCCGACAGGGGCAACACTGAAGCTTTCTTT,CASSHADRGNTEAFF
TRBV12-3/TRBV12-4,13,NA,once,TRBJ1-5,TGTGCCAGCAGTTCCCCGAATAGTCAAGCCCAGCATTTT,CASSSPNSQAQHF
TRBV19,14,TRBD1,NA,TRBJ1-2,TGTGCCAGTAGTACGAGGGACAGGGGTTTTATTTACACCTTC,CASSTRDRGFIYTF
TRBV3-1/TRBV3-2,15,TRBD1,NA,TRBJ1-1,TGTGCCAGCAGCCAAGATGGGGACAGGGGCACTGAAGCTTTCTTT,CASSQDGDRGTEAFF
TRBV7-8,14,NA,few,TRBJ1-6,TGTGCCAGCAGCTCGGACAGTGTTAATTCACCCCTCCACTTT,CASSSDSVNSPLHF
TRBV11-2,14,NA,NA,TRBJ2-1,TGTGCCAGCAGCCAAGGGGGAAATTCCAATGAGCAGTTCTTC,CASSQGGNSNEQFF
TRBV7-2,15,NA,few,TRBJ1-6,TGTGCCAGCAGCTTTGCGGGACCACCTAATTCACCCCTCCACTTT,CASSFAGPPNSPLHF
TRBV13,15,NA,NA,TRBJ2-7,TGTGCCAGCAGCTTAGAGGGGGACGTCTCCTACGAGCAGTACTTC,CASSLEGDVSYEQYF
TRBV7-2,15,NA,NA,TRBJ1-5,TGTGCCAGCAGCCGGAACGGGGGACCCGATCAGCCCCAGCATTTT,CASSRNGGPDQPQHF
TRBV6-5,15,TRBD1,NA,TRBJ2-7,TGTGCCAGCAGTACCACAAGACAGGGGGCGAGAGAGCAGTACTTC,CASSTTRQGAREQYF
TRBV5-1,14,TRBD1,NA,TRBJ2-7,TGCGCCAGCAGCTTAGGACAGGGTATCGACGAGCAGTACTTC,CASSLGQGIDEQYF
TRBV28,14,NA,NA,TRBJ1-2,TGTGCCAGCACCCGTAACAGGTGGTTCTATGGCTACACCTTC,CASTRNRWFYGYTF